This TCR beta chain derives from a study of response to subunit inactivated influenza vaccine. One entry per CDR3 protein, called by TCRdb with MiXCR from the RT-PCR reads. This sample has roughly 500,000 distinct CDR3 sequences, with approximately 15% found just once. The CDR3 contains 17 residues. CDR1 and CDR2 from the germline V gene are MNHEY and SVGEGT. V was pared by 5 bases and J by 0 bases, with 9 bases of the junction left unmatched. The receptor was derived from a man aged 50 to 69 who received an inactivated influenza vaccine. Here the sequenced sample was CD4+ T cells sorted from PBMCs, taken about 23 months after vaccination. The rearrangement joins TRBV6-2 or TRBV6-3 to TRBJ2-2; 7 bases agree with TRBD2. The CDR3 spells CASSNPGREANTGELFF. As DNA, the CDR3 is TGTGCCAGCAGTAACCCCGGCCGGGAGGCGAACACCGGGGAGCTGTTTTTT.